This TCR beta chain was recovered during a study of naive and memory T cell subsets. Study-wide results and limits: A clonotype means one alpha or beta sequence, not an alpha/beta pair. Naive and memory subsets had different power law exponents for TCR abundance.

Two oligonucleotides, mixed equimolar, formed the beta constant-region primer covering TRBC1 and TRBC2. TCRdb reanalysed the UMI-ligation and nested PCR reads using MiXCR and keeps one entry per CDR3 protein. This sample has fewer than 40,000 distinct CDR3 sequences; 13% occur once, and the top ten carry 22%. After removal of 6 bases from V and 3 bases from J, the junction contained 5 bases not matched to a gene. The CDR3 is made up of 14 amino acids. Per germline, CDR1 MDHEN and CDR2 SYDVKM. Comment on this clonotype: The antigen is unknown.

From the second PCR step, alpha and beta chains were amplified apart. CMV status came from CD4+ IFNgamma after overnight CMV lysate stimulation. The genes are TRBV28 and TRBJ2-5; TRBD2 aligns across 9 bases. Material for sequencing was effector memory CD4+ T cells from blood. Subset indicated: effector memory, CD45RA- CD27-. The sequence derives from a human donor in good health. The CDR3 loop reads CASSQRLAEETQYF. The CDR3 DNA sequence: TGTGCCAGCAGCCAAAGACTAGCGGAAGAGACCCAGTACTTC.